The 15 T cell receptor beta chains reported below all come from one sample, sequenced in a study of T-cell reconstitution after alpha-beta-depleted transplantation in children. The TCRbeta library incorporated unique molecular identifiers. TCRdb called the PCR reads again in MiXCR, with one record for every CDR3 protein. This table has 440,000 or so distinct CDR3 sequences, over 40% appearing once. The sample was PBMCs, taken before TCRalphabeta/CD19-depleted stem cell transplant. The receptors come from a girl aged 2 to 10 with aplastic anemia, due to receive a stem cell transplant.

The gene calls are TRBV6-1 and TRBJ1-1, with D unresolved. The CDR3 is made up of 11 amino acids. Germline assignment: CDR1 MNHNS and CDR2 SASEGT. V lost 8 bases to trimming and J lost 6 bases, with 10 bases between them. The CDR3 loop is CASSQFPEAFF. The CDR3 bases are TGTGCCAGCTCCCAATTTCCTGAAGCTTTCTTT.

The J gene is TRBJ2-3, the V gene TRBV7-8; D is possibly TRBD1 (6 bases). The germline CDR1 and CDR2 sequences are SGHVS and FQNEAQ. This CDR3 has 16 residues. The V end lost 5 bases, the J end lost 1 base, and 16 bases lay between the germline ends. CDR3 coding DNA: TGTGCCAGCAGCCCATCGAGTAGACAGGGCACAGATACGCAGTATTTT. Protein: CASSPSSRQGTDTQYF.

This clonotype was found many times. The chain employs TRBV19 and TRBJ2-1; no clear D gene. Germline CDR1 and CDR2: LNHDA and SQIVND (reference sequence). V gave up 6 bases and J gave up 3 bases, with 21 bases separating them. The CDR3 has 17 amino acids. This CDR3 reads CASSPSSMDPIYNEQFF. For the CDR3, the DNA is TGTGCCAGTAGCCCCTCGTCAATGGACCCGATCTACAATGAGCAGTTCTTC.

This chain links TRBV6-1 with TRBJ2-6; weak D call: TRBD1 (5 bases). Trimming took 6 bases from V and 0 from J, leaving 15 bases between them. CDR3 size: 17 residues. Germline CDR1 and CDR2: MNHNS and SASEGT. Here the CDR3 DNA reads TGTGCCAGCAGCCGGGTGGACACATACTCTGGGGCCAACGTCCTGACTTTC. Its translation: CASSRVDTYSGANVLTF.

The chain uses TRBV6-1 and TRBJ2-6; 7 bases are shared with TRBD1. CDR3 length equals 16 residues. J gave up 6 bases and V 6 bases, and 11 bases lay outside the gene matches. CDR1 MNHNS and CDR2 SASEGT come from the germline V gene. The CDR3 nucleotides are TGTGCCAGCAGGCCAGCAGGGGGTGGGGAGGCCAACGTCCTGACTTTC. It encodes CASRPAGGGEANVLTF.

This clonotype was counted only a few times. The chain links TRBV6-5 to TRBJ1-5; D gene uncertain. The CDR3 is 13 amino acids. V lost 7 bases, J lost 7 bases, and 14 bases lay in between. CDR1 and CDR2 from the germline V gene are MNHEY and SVGAGI. Here the CDR3 reads CASNFGSGQPQHF. CDR3 coding DNA: TGTGCCAGCAACTTTGGGTCTGGGCAGCCCCAGCATTTT.

The chain combines TRBV5-6 with TRBJ2-6, with a weak D call TRBD2 (5 bases). V was pared by 2 bases and J by 0 bases, with 6 bases between. The germline V gene has CDR1 SGHDT and CDR2 YYEEEE. The CDR3 is 15 residues long. Here the CDR3 reads CASSFRDSGANVLTF. CDR3 nucleotides: TGTGCCAGCAGCTTCCGGGACTCTGGGGCCAACGTCCTGACTTTC.

This clonotype was seen a few times. V is TRBV19 and J is TRBJ2-7; D ambiguous. This CDR3 has 13 amino acids. V lost 3 bases and J lost 3, with 9 bases in between. Germline loops: CDR1 LNHDA, CDR2 SQIVND (reference sequence). The CDR3 loop reads CASSMSWSYEQYF. For the CDR3, the DNA is TGTGCCAGTAGTATGAGCTGGAGCTACGAGCAGTACTTC.

This chain connects TRBV5-1 to TRBJ2-5; 13 bases fit TRBD2. CDR3 length equals 16 residues. The germline V gene encodes CDR1 SGHRS and CDR2 YFSETQ. The V gene end was trimmed by 2 bases and the J gene end by 4 bases; junction bases not matched to a gene: 5. The CDR3 protein is CASSLSGTSGVETQYF. Here the CDR3 DNA reads TGCGCCAGCAGCTTATCCGGGACTAGCGGGGTAGAGACCCAGTACTTC.

The chain joins TRBV27 to TRBJ1-1; 8 positions agree with TRBD1. Germline trimming cut 5 bases from V and 0 bases from J; bases unmatched to any gene: 5. The CDR3 totals 15 residues. The germline gives CDR1 MNHEY, CDR2 SMNVEV (reference sequence). The CDR3 coding sequence is TGTGCCAGCAGTATTGGACAGGGTTTGAACACTGAAGCTTTCTTT. Translated, it gives CASSIGQGLNTEAFF.

This clonotype occurred many times. The chain employs TRBV19 and TRBJ2-2; D call uncertain. With 6 bases removed from V and 9 bases from J, the gap between germline ends came to 17 bases. The CDR3 is 14 amino acids. Per the germline V gene, CDR1 is LNHDA and CDR2 is SQIVND (reference sequence). DNA of the CDR3: TGTGCCAGTAGCATCACCCCCGGGCTCCGGGAGCTGTTTTTT. Protein sequence: CASSITPGLRELFF.

There are many counts of this clonotype. The chain recombines TRBV7-2 with TRBJ2-7; D uncertain. Per germline, CDR1 SGHTA and CDR2 FQGNSA. The CDR3 extends over 13 amino acids. V gave up 0 bases and J gave up 6 bases, with 9 bases separating them. DNA for the CDR3: TGTGCCAGCAGCTTAGCCCAGCGTGGCGAGCAGTACTTC. This sequence encodes CASSLAQRGEQYF.

The chain joins TRBV15 to TRBJ2-1; unclear D gene. CDR3 length equals 12 residues. Germline CDR1 reads LNHNV; CDR2 reads YYDKDF (reference sequence). V shed 0 bases and J shed 6 bases, with 3 bases lying between them. DNA for the CDR3: TGTGCCACCAGCAGAGATGCCAATGAGCAGTTCTTC. The encoded protein is CATSRDANEQFF.

The V and J genes are TRBV24-1 and TRBJ2-6; D unresolved. Trimming removed 4 bases from V and 2 bases from J, with 8 bases in between. The CDR3 sequence is 15 residues long. Germline CDR1 is KGHDR and CDR2 is SFDVKD. The CDR3 DNA is TGTGCCACCAGTGAAGGTCCTCCTGGGGCCAACGTCCTGACTTTC. Translated: CATSEGPPGANVLTF.

The chain employs TRBV20-1 and TRBJ2-1; tentatively, D is TRBD2 (5 bases). The CDR3 covers 14 residues. In germline, CDR1 is DFQATT, CDR2 SNEGSKA (reference sequence). V lost 1 base to trimming and J lost 9 bases, with 16 bases between them. CDR3 loop: CSARGTSVGSEQFF. CDR3 bases: TGCAGTGCTAGAGGGACTTCTGTAGGATCTGAGCAGTTCTTC.